A single sample is the source of the 29 T cell receptor beta chains below, sequenced in a study of Ad26.COV2.S vaccination and SARS-CoV-2 variants. Generated by immunoSEQ multiplex PCR, the TCRdb table keeps only in-frame clones and is missing some. The table has hundreds of thousands of clones, 75% to 90% seen once. Treatment indicated: about 20 received Ad26.COV2.S at low or high dose, single or two shots; 5 received placebo; per-sample allocation not given. Collection of the samples took place on day 63 after the first injection of vaccine or placebo. The sample consisted of peripheral blood, taken in a trial of Ad26.COV2.S vaccine versus placebo. These receptors all stem from a person aged 18-60 years who received the Ad26.COV2.S COVID-19 vaccine or a placebo.

The V and J genes are TRBV5-1 and TRBJ2-3, with D uncertain. This CDR3 has 14 residues. CDR1 is SGHRS, CDR2 YFSETQ, per germline. V was clipped by 0 bases and J by 3 bases, with 8 bases between them. The CDR3 spells CASSLGVATDTQYF. CDR3 nucleotide sequence: TGCGCCAGCAGCTTGGGGGTAGCTACAGATACGCAGTATTTT.

The chain couples TRBV2 to TRBJ1-2; D may be TRBD1 (6 bases). Germline V lookup: CDR1 SNHLY, CDR2 FYNNEI. V was pared by 6 bases and J by 3 bases, with 14 bases between. The CDR3 is 14 residues long. The CDR3 is CASSDVQGYYGYTF. Written as DNA, the CDR3 is TGTGCCAGCAGCGACGTACAGGGATACTATGGCTACACCTTC.

The gene calls are TRBV12-2 and TRBJ2-7; the table's D call of TRBD2 was not tested on the DNA. TRBV12-2 is classified as a pseudogene. The CDR3 covers 12 residues. In nucleotides, the CDR3 is TGTGCAAGTCGCTTATACGGCTACGAGCAGTACTTC. Residues: CASRLYGYEQYF.

The chain carries TRBV27 and TRBJ1-1, with D perhaps matching TRBD1 (5 bases). The CDR3 totals 15 residues. Between the trimmed V and J ends, which lost 0 bases and 1 base, there was a span of 9 bases. Germline V gene data show CDR1 as MNHEY and CDR2 as SMNVEV (reference sequence). As DNA, the CDR3 is TGTGCCAGCAGTTTATCCGGGACGGCGAACACTGAAGCTTTCTTT. As protein: CASSLSGTANTEAFF.

This rearrangement joins TRBV5-6 to TRBJ1-6, with no clear D. The V end was cut by 4 bases, the J end by 4 bases, with 9 bases between. This CDR3 has 14 residues. Germline V gene lookup returns CDR1 SGHDT and CDR2 YYEEEE. Here the CDR3 reads CASSPSIYNSPLHF. Written as DNA, the CDR3 is TGTGCCAGCAGCCCCTCCATTTATAATTCACCCCTCCACTTT.

V usage is TRBV19 and J usage is TRBJ1-5; D not certain. The CDR3 is made up of 14 amino acids. The V and J ends lost 2 bases and 0 bases respectively, with 5 bases between them. Germline CDR1 and CDR2: LNHDA and SQIVND (reference sequence). The CDR3 sequence: CASSIMSSNQPQHF. The CDR3 bases are TGTGCCAGTAGTATAATGAGTAGCAATCAGCCCCAGCATTTT.

The V and J genes are TRBV3-1 (or the pseudogene TRBV3-2) and TRBJ1-2; no clear D. The CDR3 has 13 residues. Germline loops: CDR1 LGHDT, CDR2 YNNKEL (reference sequence). Deletions cut 4 bases from V and 1 base from J, with 7 bases between. CDR3 protein: CASSRASNYGYTF. DNA of the CDR3: TGTGCCAGCAGCCGCGCAAGTAACTATGGCTACACCTTC.

In its sample, this clone ranks as medium-sized. V is TRBV7-9 and J is TRBJ2-2; 9 bases map to TRBD2. V lost 1 base to trimming and J lost 0 bases; unmatched junction nucleotides: 6. This CDR3 is built from 18 residues. Germline assignment: CDR1 SEHNR and CDR2 FQNEAQ (reference sequence). This CDR3 is CASSLVRTSAANTGELFF. DNA for the CDR3: TGTGCCAGCAGCTTAGTCCGGACTAGCGCCGCGAACACCGGGGAGCTGTTTTTT.

This clone was picked up one time. V usage is TRBV28 and J usage is TRBJ2-1, with 11 bases aligning to TRBD2. From germline, CDR1 is MDHEN and CDR2 SYDVKM. CDR3 length equals 14 residues. V lost 10 bases and J lost 6; bases outside the gene matches: 8. CDR3: CATRTSGSINEQFF. DNA of the CDR3: TGTGCCACCCGAACTAGCGGGAGCATCAATGAGCAGTTCTTC.

This CDR3 is CASSPSRQGANTGELFF. The DNA for the CDR3 is TGTGCCAGCTCACCTTCGCGACAGGGGGCGAACACCGGGGAGCTGTTTTTT. The chain couples TRBV18 to TRBJ2-2; 9 bases are a match to TRBD1. There are 17 residues in the CDR3. Germline CDR1 and CDR2: KGHSH and LQKENI. The J segment lost 0 bases and the V segment lost 3 bases, leaving 5 bases of the junction unmatched.

The chain recombines TRBV18 with TRBJ2-2; TRBD1 matches 8 bases. With 4 bases clipped from V and 1 base from J, the junction kept 5 bases outside the gene matches. The V gene's germline CDR1 is KGHSH and CDR2 LQKENI. The CDR3 is 16 amino acids. This CDR3 reads CASSLTGTGNTGELFF. In DNA, the CDR3 is TGTGCCAGCTCACTCACCGGGACAGGGAACACCGGGGAGCTGTTTTTT.

The chain has TRBV28 and TRBJ1-1; no clear D gene. V was clipped by 5 bases and J by 1 base, with 20 bases between them. CDR3 length equals 17 residues. CDR1 is MDHEN, CDR2 SYDVKM, per germline. This CDR3 reads CASSPLRSTGGNTEAFF. In DNA form, the CDR3 reads TGTGCCAGCAGTCCCCTCCGCTCGACCGGAGGGAACACTGAAGCTTTCTTT.

J is TRBJ1-1 and V is TRBV3-1 (or the pseudogene TRBV3-2); 7 bases are a match to TRBD1. This CDR3 comprises 12 residues. Germline V CDR1 and CDR2: LGHDT, YNNKEL (reference sequence). After removal of 3 bases from V and 9 bases from J, the junction contained 4 bases not matched to a gene. In DNA, the CDR3 is TGTGCCAGCAGCCACCGGGACAGCCAAGCTTTCTTT. Translating gives CASSHRDSQAFF.

The chain carries TRBV15 and TRBJ2-7; D is possibly TRBD1 (6 bases). Trimming took off 3 bases at V and 5 bases at J, with 17 bases between the two ends. The CDR3 is made up of 15 amino acids. The germline CDR1 and CDR2 sequences are LNHNV and YYDKDF (reference sequence). The CDR3 nucleotides read TGTGCCACCAGCAGCCAAACAGGGAATGGTAACGAGCAGTACTTC. Protein: CATSSQTGNGNEQYF.

The V and J genes are TRBV18 and TRBJ2-5, with 9 bases matching TRBD1. This CDR3 has 15 residues. Germline CDR1 and CDR2: KGHSH and LQKENI. V lost 3 bases, J lost 4 bases, and 6 bases stayed unmatched. The CDR3 here is CASSPNLGQGETQYF. CDR3 sequence (DNA): TGTGCCAGCTCACCGAACTTGGGACAGGGAGAGACCCAGTACTTC.

CDR3 amino acids: CASSQRQGGLANTGELFF. The CDR3 coding sequence is TGTGCCAGCAGCCAGCGACAGGGGGGGCTCGCGAACACCGGGGAGCTGTTTTTT. The gene calls are TRBV3-1 (or the pseudogene TRBV3-2) and TRBJ2-2, with TRBD1 matching 9 bases. The CDR3 spans 18 residues. Germline CDR1 and CDR2: LGHDT and YNNKEL (reference sequence). V dropped 3 bases and J dropped 0; count of bases not matched to a gene: 8.

The chain joins TRBV29-1 to TRBJ1-1; D gene uncertain. This CDR3 spans 10 amino acids. V was shortened by 4 bases and J by 6 bases, with 6 bases between the two germline ends. The germline V gene encodes CDR1 SQVTM and CDR2 ANQGSEA. The CDR3 region has the DNA TGCAGCGTTGGTTATGCTGAAGCTTTCTTT. Translated, it gives CSVGYAEAFF. Supplemented by reference TRBV29-1 and TRBJ1-1, the full variable domain reads SAVISQKPSRDICQRGTSLTIQCQVDSQVTMMFWYRQQPGQSLTLIATANQGSEATYESGFVIDKFPISRPNLTFSTLTVSNMSPEDSSIYLCSVGYAEAFFGQGTRLTVV.

This sequence joins TRBV9 and TRBJ2-5; D is possibly TRBD1 (6 bases). Trimming stripped 2 bases from V and 4 bases from J, with 12 bases between. The CDR3 is made up of 14 amino acids. Germline values: CDR1 SGDLS, CDR2 YYNGEE. For the CDR3, the DNA is TGTGCCAGCAGCGTTGAACAGGGTGCAGAGACCCAGTACTTC. This codes for CASSVEQGAETQYF.

About this clone itself: One junction end does not reproduce the germline sequence, and a read error may be involved. The chain links TRBV14 to TRBJ1-2, with no clear D. CDR3 length: 15 residues. The germline gives CDR1 SGHDN, CDR2 FVKESK. The CDR3 nucleotides read TGTGCCAGCAACCAAGGGCGATCGAACAGCGGTGGCTACACCTTC. This translates into CASNQGRSNSGGYTF.

The chain employs TRBV5-1 and TRBJ1-1; a weak D match, TRBD1 (5 bases). V gave up 3 bases and J gave up 3 bases, with 15 bases separating them. CDR1 is SGHRS and CDR2 is YFSETQ in the germline V gene. The CDR3 is 15 amino acids. CDR3 nucleotides: TGCGCCAGCAGCTCGGGGCGGGGGTCGGACACTGAAGCTTTCTTT. Protein: CASSSGRGSDTEAFF.

The chain links TRBV24-1 to TRBJ2-5; possibly TRBD2 for D (5 bases). The CDR3 length is 15 residues. Germline V gives CDR1 KGHDR, CDR2 SFDVKD. V was shortened by 3 bases and J by 0 bases, with 10 bases between the two germline ends. Written as DNA, the CDR3 is TGTGCCACCAGTGATAATTTCGGGAACCAAGAGACCCAGTACTTC. It codes for CATSDNFGNQETQYF.

The V gene is TRBV10-3, the J gene TRBJ2-7, with a weak D call TRBD2 (7 bases). The V end lost 2 bases, the J end lost 3 bases, and 14 bases lay between the germline ends. The CDR3 runs 15 residues. The germline gives CDR1 ENHRY, CDR2 SYGVKD. The CDR3 DNA reads as TGTGCCATCAGTGAGGAGGGGGGGGCTAACTACGAGCAGTACTTC. Translated: CAISEEGGANYEQYF.

The V and J genes are TRBV5-4 and TRBJ1-1; 7 bases are shared with TRBD1. The CDR3 runs to 17 residues. Losses at the gene ends were 4 bases for V and 6 bases for J; bases not matched to a gene: 18. The germline V gene encodes CDR1 SGHNT and CDR2 YYREEE (reference sequence). The CDR3 DNA sequence: TGTGCCAGCAGCGCGGGGACAGCTTGGGATGCGGGCGCTGAAGCTTTCTTT. As protein: CASSAGTAWDAGAEAFF.

The chain uses TRBV27 and TRBJ1-1; 8 nucleotides line up with TRBD1. The CDR3 spans 16 residues. The germline CDR1 and CDR2 sequences are MNHEY and SMNVEV (reference sequence). V shed 5 bases, J shed 0 bases, and the junction held 8 bases outside the gene matches. Written as DNA, the CDR3 is TGTGCCAGCAGTCCTGACGACAGGGGTTTGAACACTGAAGCTTTCTTT. It codes for CASSPDDRGLNTEAFF.

V is TRBV5-1 and J is TRBJ2-7, with TRBD2 matching 11 bases. Germline CDR1 reads SGHRS; CDR2 reads YFSETQ. This CDR3 has 14 residues. Trimming took 4 bases from V and 7 from J; bases not matched to a gene: 7. The CDR3 reads CASSPVAGGREQYF. CDR3 DNA sequence: TGCGCCAGCAGCCCGGTAGCGGGAGGGCGTGAGCAGTACTTC.

The J gene is TRBJ2-2, the V gene TRBV2; TRBD1 is a possible D gene (6 bases). The CDR3 consists of 14 residues. The V end lost 5 bases, the J end lost 5 bases, and 12 bases lay between the germline ends. The V gene's germline CDR1 is SNHLY and CDR2 FYNNEI. The CDR3 spells CASSTGTTTGELFF. As DNA, the CDR3 is TGTGCCAGCAGTACCGGGACAACAACCGGGGAGCTGTTTTTT.

The V gene is TRBV7-9, the J gene TRBJ2-3; D tentatively fits TRBD1 or TRBD2 (6 bases each). CDR1 and CDR2 from the germline V gene are SEHNR and FQNEAQ (reference sequence). The CDR3 has 16 amino acids. V was shortened by 3 bases and J by 0 bases, with 13 bases between the two germline ends. The CDR3 nucleotides read TGTGCCAGCAGCTTGCAGGGGAGGACTAGCACAGATACGCAGTATTTT. Encoded protein: CASSLQGRTSTDTQYF.

This chain links TRBV4-2 with TRBJ1-5, with a possible D match to TRBD1 (6 bases). CDR1 LGHNA and CDR2 YNFKEQ come from the germline V gene. This CDR3 has 18 amino acids. Deletions cut 0 bases from V and 0 bases from J, with 15 bases between. The DNA for the CDR3 is TGTGCCAGCAGCCAAGATCAGGTTTCAGGGGATAGCAATCAGCCCCAGCATTTT. It translates to CASSQDQVSGDSNQPQHF.

This chain links TRBV11-2 with TRBJ2-5; D may be TRBD1 or TRBD2 (5 bases each). CDR1 is SGHAT and CDR2 is FQNNGV in the germline V gene. The V and J ends lost 5 bases and 7 bases respectively, with 14 bases between them. The CDR3 contains 13 residues. The chain's CDR3 is CASSRDPPGTQYF. Here the CDR3 DNA reads TGTGCCAGCAGCCGGGACCCCCCGGGGACCCAGTACTTC.